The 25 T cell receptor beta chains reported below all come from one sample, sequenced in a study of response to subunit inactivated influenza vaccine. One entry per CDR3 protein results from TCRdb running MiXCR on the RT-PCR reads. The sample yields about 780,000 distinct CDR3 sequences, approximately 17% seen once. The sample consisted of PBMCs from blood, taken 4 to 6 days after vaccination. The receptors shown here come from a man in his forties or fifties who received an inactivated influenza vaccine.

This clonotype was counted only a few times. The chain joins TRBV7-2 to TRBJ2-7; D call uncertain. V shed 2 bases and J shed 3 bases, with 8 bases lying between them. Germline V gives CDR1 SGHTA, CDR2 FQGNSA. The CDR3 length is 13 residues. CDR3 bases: TGTGCCAGCAGCTTAATGTCGGGCTACGAGCAGTACTTC. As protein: CASSLMSGYEQYF.

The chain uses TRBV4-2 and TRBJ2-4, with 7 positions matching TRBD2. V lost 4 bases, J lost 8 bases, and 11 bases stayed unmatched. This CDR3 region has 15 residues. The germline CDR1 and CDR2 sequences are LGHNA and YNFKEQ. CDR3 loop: CASSPVSGTGDIQYF. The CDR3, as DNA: TGTGCCAGCAGCCCCGTAAGCGGGACTGGGGACATTCAGTACTTC.

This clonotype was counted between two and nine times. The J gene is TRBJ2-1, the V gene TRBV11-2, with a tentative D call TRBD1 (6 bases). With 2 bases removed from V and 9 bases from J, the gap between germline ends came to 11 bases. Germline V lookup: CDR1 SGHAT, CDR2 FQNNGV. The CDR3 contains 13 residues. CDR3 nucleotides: TGTGCCAGCAGCTTAAACAGGGTTGGTGAGCAGTTCTTC. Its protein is CASSLNRVGEQFF.

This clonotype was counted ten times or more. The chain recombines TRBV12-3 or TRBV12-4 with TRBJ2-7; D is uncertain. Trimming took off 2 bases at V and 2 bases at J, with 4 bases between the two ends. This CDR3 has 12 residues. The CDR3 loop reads CASSLRPYEQYF. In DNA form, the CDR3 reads TGTGCCAGCAGTTTAAGGCCCTACGAGCAGTACTTC.

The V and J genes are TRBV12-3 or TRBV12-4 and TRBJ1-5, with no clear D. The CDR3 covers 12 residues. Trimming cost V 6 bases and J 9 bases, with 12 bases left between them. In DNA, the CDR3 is TGTGCCAGCAGCCCGATCGAGGGGCCCCAGCATTTT. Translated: CASSPIEGPQHF.

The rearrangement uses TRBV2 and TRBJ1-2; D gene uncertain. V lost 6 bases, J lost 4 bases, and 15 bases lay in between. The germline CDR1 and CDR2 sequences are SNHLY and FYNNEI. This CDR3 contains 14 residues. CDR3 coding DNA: TGTGCCAGCAGCTCCGACGGGCTCCCCTATGGCTACACCTTC. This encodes CASSSDGLPYGYTF.

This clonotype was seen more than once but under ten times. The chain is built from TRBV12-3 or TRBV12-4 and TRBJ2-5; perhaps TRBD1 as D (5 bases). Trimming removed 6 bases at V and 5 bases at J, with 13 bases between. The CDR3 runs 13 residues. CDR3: CASRKTVTETQYF. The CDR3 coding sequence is TGTGCCAGCAGGAAGACAGTGACTGAGACCCAGTACTTC.

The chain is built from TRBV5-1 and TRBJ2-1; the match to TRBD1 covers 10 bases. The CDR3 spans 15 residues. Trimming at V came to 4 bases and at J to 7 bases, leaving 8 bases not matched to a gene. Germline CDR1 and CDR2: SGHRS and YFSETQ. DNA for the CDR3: TGCGCCAGCAGCCTCTCCGGGACAGGGGCAAATGAGCAGTTCTTC. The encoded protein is CASSLSGTGANEQFF. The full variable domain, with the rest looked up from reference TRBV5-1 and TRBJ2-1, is KAGVTQTPRYLIKTRGQQVTLSCSPISGHRSVSWYQQTPGQGLQFLFEYFSETQRNKGNFPGRFSGRQFSNSRSEMNVSTLELGDSALYLCASSLSGTGANEQFFGPGTRLTVL.

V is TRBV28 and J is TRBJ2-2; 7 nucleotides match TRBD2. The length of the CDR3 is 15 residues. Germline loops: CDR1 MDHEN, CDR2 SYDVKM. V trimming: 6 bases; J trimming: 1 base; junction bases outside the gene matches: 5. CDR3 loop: CASRPQRGNTGELFF. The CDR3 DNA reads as TGTGCCAGCAGGCCTCAGCGGGGGAACACCGGGGAGCTGTTTTTT.

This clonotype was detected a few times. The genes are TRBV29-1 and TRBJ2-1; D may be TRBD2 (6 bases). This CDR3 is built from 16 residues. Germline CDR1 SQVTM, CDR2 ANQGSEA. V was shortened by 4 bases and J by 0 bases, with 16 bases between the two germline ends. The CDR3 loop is CSVVSGGYFSYNEQFF. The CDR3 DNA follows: TGCAGCGTTGTATCTGGGGGGTACTTCTCCTACAATGAGCAGTTCTTC.

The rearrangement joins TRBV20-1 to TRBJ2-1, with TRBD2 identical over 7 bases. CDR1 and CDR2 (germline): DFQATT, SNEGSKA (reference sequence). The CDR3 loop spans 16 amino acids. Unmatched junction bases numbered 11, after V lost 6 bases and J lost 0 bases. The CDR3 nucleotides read TGCAGTGCGAAGGTGCCGGGGGGAATCTCCTACAATGAGCAGTTCTTC. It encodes CSAKVPGGISYNEQFF.

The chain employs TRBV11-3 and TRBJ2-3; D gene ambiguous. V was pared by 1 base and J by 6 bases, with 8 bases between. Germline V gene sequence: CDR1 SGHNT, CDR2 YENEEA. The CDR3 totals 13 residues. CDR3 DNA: TGTGCCAGCAGCTTAGCGAGCGCCGATACGCAGTATTTT. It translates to CASSLASADTQYF.

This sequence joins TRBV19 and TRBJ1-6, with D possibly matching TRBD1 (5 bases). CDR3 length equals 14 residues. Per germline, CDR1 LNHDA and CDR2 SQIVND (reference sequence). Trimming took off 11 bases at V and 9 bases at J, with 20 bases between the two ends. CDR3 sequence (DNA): TGTGCCTCTCAATGGGGCTTTCGGAGTTCACCCCTCCACTTT. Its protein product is CASQWGFRSSPLHF.

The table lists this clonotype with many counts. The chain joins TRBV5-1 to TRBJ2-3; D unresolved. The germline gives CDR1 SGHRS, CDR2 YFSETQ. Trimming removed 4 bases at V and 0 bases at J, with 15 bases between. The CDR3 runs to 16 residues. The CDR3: CASSPRVSISTDTQYF. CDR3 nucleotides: TGCGCCAGCAGCCCCCGGGTCTCGATCAGCACAGATACGCAGTATTTT.

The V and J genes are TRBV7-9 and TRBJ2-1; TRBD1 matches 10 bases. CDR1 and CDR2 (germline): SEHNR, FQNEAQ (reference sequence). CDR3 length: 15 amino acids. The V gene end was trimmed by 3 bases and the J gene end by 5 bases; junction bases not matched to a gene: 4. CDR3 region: CASSFGTGVDNEQFF. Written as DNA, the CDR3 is TGTGCCAGCAGCTTTGGGACAGGGGTAGACAATGAGCAGTTCTTC.

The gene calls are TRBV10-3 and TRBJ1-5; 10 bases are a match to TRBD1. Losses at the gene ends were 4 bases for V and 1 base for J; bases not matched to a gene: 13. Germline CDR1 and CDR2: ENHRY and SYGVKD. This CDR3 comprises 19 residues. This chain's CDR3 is CAISAGSGTGEESNQPQHF. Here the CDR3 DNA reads TGTGCCATCAGTGCTGGTTCCGGGACAGGGGAGGAAAGCAATCAGCCCCAGCATTTT.

The DNA for the CDR3 is TGTGCCAGCAGGAAGGACAGGGAGGTTTGGGGGACCCAGTACTTC. Amino acids: CASRKDREVWGTQYF. The chain links TRBV6-1 to TRBJ2-5, with TRBD1 identical over 8 bases. The CDR3 has 15 amino acids. The germline CDR1 and CDR2 sequences are MNHNS and SASEGT. V gave up 6 bases and J gave up 7 bases; unmatched junction bases: 13.

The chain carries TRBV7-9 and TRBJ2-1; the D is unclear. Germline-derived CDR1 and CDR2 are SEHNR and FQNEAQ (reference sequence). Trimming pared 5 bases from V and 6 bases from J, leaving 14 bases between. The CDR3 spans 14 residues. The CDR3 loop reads CASSPRAHFNEQFF. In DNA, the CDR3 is TGTGCCAGCAGCCCACGGGCCCATTTCAATGAGCAGTTCTTC.

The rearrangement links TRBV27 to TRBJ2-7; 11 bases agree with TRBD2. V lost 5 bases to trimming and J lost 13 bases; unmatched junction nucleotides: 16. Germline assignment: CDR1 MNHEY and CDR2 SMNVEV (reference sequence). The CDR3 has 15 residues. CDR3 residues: CASSPYTPTSGSHYF. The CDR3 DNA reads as TGTGCCAGCAGTCCTTATACCCCCACTAGCGGGAGTCACTACTTC.

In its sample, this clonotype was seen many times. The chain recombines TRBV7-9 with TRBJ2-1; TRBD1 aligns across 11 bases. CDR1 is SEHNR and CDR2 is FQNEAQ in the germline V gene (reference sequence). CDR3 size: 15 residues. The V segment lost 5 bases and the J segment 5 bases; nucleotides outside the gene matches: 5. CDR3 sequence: CASSPGQGANNEQFF. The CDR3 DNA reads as TGTGCCAGCAGCCCAGGACAGGGGGCGAACAATGAGCAGTTCTTC. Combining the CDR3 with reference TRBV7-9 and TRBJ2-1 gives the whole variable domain DTGVSQNPRHKITKRGQNVTFRCDPISEHNRLYWYRQTLGQGPEFLTYFQNEAQLEKSRLLSDRFSAERPKGSFSTLEIQRTEQGDSAMYLCASSPGQGANNEQFFGPGTRLTVL.

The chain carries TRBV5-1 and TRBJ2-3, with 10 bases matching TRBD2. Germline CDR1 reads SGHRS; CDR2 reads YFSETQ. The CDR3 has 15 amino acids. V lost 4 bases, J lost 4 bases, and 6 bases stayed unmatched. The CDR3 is CASSTSSGRPDTQYF. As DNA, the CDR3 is TGCGCCAGCAGCACCTCTAGCGGGAGACCAGATACGCAGTATTTT.

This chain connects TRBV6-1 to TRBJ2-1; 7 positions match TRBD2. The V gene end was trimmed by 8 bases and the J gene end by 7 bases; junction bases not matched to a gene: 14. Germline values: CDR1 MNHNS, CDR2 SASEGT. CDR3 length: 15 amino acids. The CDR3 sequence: CASGPGRENDNEQFF. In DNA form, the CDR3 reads TGTGCCAGCGGACCGGGGCGGGAGAATGATAATGAGCAGTTCTTC.

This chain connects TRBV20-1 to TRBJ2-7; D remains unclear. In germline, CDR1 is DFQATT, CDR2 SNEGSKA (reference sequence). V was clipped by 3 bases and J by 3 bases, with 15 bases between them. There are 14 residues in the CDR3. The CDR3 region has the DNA TGCAGTGCTAGGGGGAAACTACCCGACTACGAGCAGTACTTC. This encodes CSARGKLPDYEQYF.

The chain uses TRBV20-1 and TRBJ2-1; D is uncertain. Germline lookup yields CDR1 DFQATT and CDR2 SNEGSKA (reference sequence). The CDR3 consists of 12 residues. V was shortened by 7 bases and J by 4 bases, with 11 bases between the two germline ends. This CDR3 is CSVDGAYNEQFF. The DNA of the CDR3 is TGCAGTGTCGACGGAGCATACAATGAGCAGTTCTTC.

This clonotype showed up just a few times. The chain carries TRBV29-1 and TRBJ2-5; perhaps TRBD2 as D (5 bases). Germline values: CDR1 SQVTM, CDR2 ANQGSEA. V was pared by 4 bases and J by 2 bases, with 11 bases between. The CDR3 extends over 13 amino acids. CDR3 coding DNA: TGCAGCGTTGCGAGGTCGGGGCAAGAGACCCAGTACTTC. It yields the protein CSVARSGQETQYF.